This T cell receptor (beta chain) was sequenced for a study of cytomegalovirus exposure and HLA in healthy donors. This clone has a handful of counts. Germline V CDR1 and CDR2: SQVTM, ANQGSEA. The CDR3 has 15 residues. Losses at the gene ends were 2 bases for V and 3 bases for J; bases not matched to a gene: 7. The PCR contained 60 Vbeta and 13 Jbeta primers. This table comes from immunoSEQ multiplex PCR, and its TCRdb copy is limited to in-frame clones, with some not included. Here the sample spans roughly 130,000 clones, over 8% being singletons. This receptor was taken from a man aged 35 to 55 in good health and CMV-seronegative. What was sequenced was PBMCs. The chain couples TRBV29-1 to TRBJ2-5; 9 bases are shared with TRBD2. The CDR3 DNA is TGCAGCGTTGAATCTCCGAGACTAGCGGAAGAGACCCAGTACTTC. Its protein is CSVESPRLAEETQYF. Using reference TRBV29-1 and TRBJ2-5 for the parts outside the CDR3, the full variable domain is SAVISQKPSRDICQRGTSLTIQCQVDSQVTMMFWYRQQPGQSLTLIATANQGSEATYESGFVIDKFPISRPNLTFSTLTVSNMSPEDSSIYLCSVESPRLAEETQYFGPGTRLLVL.